These T cell receptor beta chains were read from a single sample in a study of T cell responses to AZD1222 COVID-19 vaccine. Clones were read by immunoSEQ multiplex PCR, and TCRdb kept only the in-frame ones, dropping some. The sample records approximately 110,000 clones, about nine tenths being singletons. The sample here was peripheral blood, taken on day 0 of AZD1222 vaccination. These receptors were collected from an adult in good health. Each CDR3 is given with its conserved first and last residue. D genes are given only for firm matches. Only part of the rows carry a size: once, few, many, or a class if the clone is expanded.

NA	TRBJ1-3	TRBV10-3	NA	TGTGCCATCAAGGCCGCAGGGGACGGAAACACCATATATTTT	CAIKAAGDGNTIYF
NA	TRBJ1-5	TRBV18	NA	TGTGCCAGCTCACCTACAGGGCTTCGTCAGCCCCAGCATTTT	CASSPTGLRQPQHF
NA	TRBJ1-5	TRBV19	TRBD1	TGTGCCAGTAGCACACAGGGGGATCAGCCCCAGCATTTT	CASSTQGDQPQHF
NA	TRBJ1-3	TRBV5-1	NA	TGCGCCAGCAGCCCACAGGGCGTCTCTGGAAACACCATATATTTT	CASSPQGVSGNTIYF
NA	TRBJ2-2	TRBV3-1/TRBV3-2	NA	TGTGCCAGCAGCCCGGGGCCAGTGAACACCGGGGAGCTGTTTTTT	CASSPGPVNTGELFF
NA	TRBJ1-2	TRBV13	NA	TGTGCCAGCAGCATCAGGGTAACCCATGGCTACACCTTC	CASSIRVTHGYTF
NA	TRBJ1-4	TRBV11-2	NA	TGTGCCACCAAAACAGGGTCCGATGAAAAACTGTTTTTT	CATKTGSDEKLFF
NA	TRBJ2-1	TRBV19	TRBD2	TGTGCCAGTAGTATATCCCGCGGGGCGGGGGGAGAGCAGTTCTTC	CASSISRGAGGEQFF
few	TRBJ1-2	TRBV18	TRBD1	TGTGCCAGCTCACCAGAGACAGGGGGAGGCTACTATGGCTACACCTTC	CASSPETGGGYYGYTF
NA	TRBJ1-1	TRBV5-6	NA	TGTGCCAGCACCGCGGGACGGATGTTGATGAACACTGAAGCTTTCTTT	CASTAGRMLMNTEAFF
NA	TRBJ1-2	TRBV2	NA	TGTGCCAGCAGTGAAGCGGGGAGGGGAGGCTACACCTTC	CASSEAGRGGYTF
NA	TRBJ2-3	TRBV3-1/TRBV3-2	NA	TGTGCCAGCAGCCAAGGGGAGGTAGGGCGCACAGATACGCAGTATTTT	CASSQGEVGRTDTQYF
NA	TRBJ2-4	TRBV10-1	TRBD1	TGCGCCAGCAGTGAGCTCTCCGGGACAGAGGCCATTCAGTACTTC	CASSELSGTEAIQYF
NA	TRBJ1-2	TRBV3-1/TRBV3-2	NA	TGTGCCAGCAGCCAAGGCAGCCTGCCGCGGGCCGGTGGAGGCTACACCTTC	CASSQGSLPRAGGGYTF
NA	TRBJ2-7	TRBV12-3/TRBV12-4	NA	TGTGCCAGCAGTTTGCAGGGAGGCAGCGAGCAGTACTTC	CASSLQGGSEQYF
NA	TRBJ2-6	TRBV7-8	TRBD1	TGTGCCAGCAGCTCCCCGGGACAGGTTTTCTCTGGGGCCAACGTCCTGACTTTC	CASSSPGQVFSGANVLTF
NA	TRBJ1-3	TRBV3-1/TRBV3-2	NA	TGTGCCAGCAGCCAGGCGGGGCTTTTAAACACCATATATTTT	CASSQAGLLNTIYF
NA	TRBJ2-3	TRBV19	TRBD1	TGTGCCAGTAGTATTATTGGGACAGGGGGCCGAGATACGCAGTATTTT	CASSIIGTGGRDTQYF
medium-sized	TRBJ2-2	TRBV19	TRBD2	TGTGCCAGTAGTATAAGTCTAGCGGGGGCTGGGGAGCTGTTTTTT	CASSISLAGAGELFF
NA	TRBJ1-5	TRBV27	NA	TGTGCCAGCAGCCCGGGGGGGGGACCGTATCAGCCCCAGCATTTT	CASSPGGGPYQPQHF
NA	TRBJ2-5	TRBV4-1	TRBD2	TGCGCCAGCAGCCAGCTGGCAAGCGGGGGGGCCCTGGAGACCCAGTACTTC	CASSQLASGGALETQYF
NA	TRBJ1-2	TRBV28	NA	TGTGCCAGCAGGACCGCCGGAATCTATGGCTACACCTTC	CASRTAGIYGYTF
NA	TRBJ1-1	TRBV5-4	NA	TGTGCCAGCAGCTTGGACAGGGCGGCCGAAGCTTTCTTT	CASSLDRAAEAFF
few	TRBJ1-5	TRBV6-5	NA	TGTGCCAGCAGTTACTCTGGGGTTGGCAATCAGCCCCAGCATTTT	CASSYSGVGNQPQHF
NA	TRBJ2-6	TRBV7-2	TRBD1	TGTGCCAGCAGCTTCGGGACAGGGAGCGGGGCCAACGTCCTGACTTTC	CASSFGTGSGANVLTF
NA	TRBJ2-2	TRBV5-1	TRBD1	TGCGCCAGCAGCTTGGAGACAGGGATGAACACCGGGGAGCTGTTTTTT	CASSLETGMNTGELFF
NA	TRBJ2-4	TRBV6-2/TRBV6-3	NA	TGTGCCAGCAGTGGGAGAGCCAAAAACATTCAGTACTTC	CASSGRAKNIQYF
NA	TRBJ2-3	TRBV7-2	TRBD2	TGTGCCAGCAGCTTAGTGGCGGGGGGCCCTAGCACAGATACGCAGTATTTT	CASSLVAGGPSTDTQYF
NA	TRBJ1-5	TRBV7-8	TRBD1	TGTGCCAGCAGCTTCTTACAGGGGGCGTCGGGCAATCAGCCCCAGCATTTT	CASSFLQGASGNQPQHF
once	TRBJ2-5	TRBV27	TRBD2	TGTGCCAGCAGTTTATGGGGGGGGACCCAGTACTTC	CASSLWGGTQYF
NA	TRBJ2-2	TRBV11-3	NA	TGTGCCAGCAGCCCACCCAGGACGGGTATTGACACCGGGGAGCTGTTTTTT	CASSPPRTGIDTGELFF
NA	TRBJ1-6	TRBV5-1	TRBD1	TGCGCCAGCAGCTTACTCGGGACAGGAACCTATAATTCACCCCTCCACTTT	CASSLLGTGTYNSPLHF
NA	TRBJ1-6	TRBV4-1	NA	TGCGCCAGCAGCCAACCCGACCGGGACGGAAAAAATTCACCCCTCCACTTT	CASSQPDRDGKNSPLHF
NA	TRBJ2-1	TRBV28	NA	TGTGCCAGCAGCCCCCCGGGTTCCTACAATGAGCAGTTCTTC	CASSPPGSYNEQFF
NA	TRBJ2-5	TRBV7-7	NA	TGTGCCAGCAGCCTCAGCTGGGGCGAGGGGCAAGAGACCCAGTACTTC	CASSLSWGEGQETQYF
NA	TRBJ1-4	TRBV5-5	TRBD1	TGTGCCAGCAGCTCTGCAGCTGACAGGGGACTGTTTTTT	CASSSAADRGLFF
NA	TRBJ1-5	TRBV28	NA	TGTGCCAGCAGTCGCCTGCCGGGGAGCAATCAGCCCCAGCATTTT	CASSRLPGSNQPQHF
NA	TRBJ2-1	TRBV27	TRBD2	TGTGCCAGCAGTCTCTCGAGCGGGGGGGGCATTTACAATGAGCAGTTCTTC	CASSLSSGGGIYNEQFF
NA	TRBJ2-2	TRBV2	NA	TGTGCCAGCAGTCGCGAGAACACCGGGGAGCTGTTTTTT	CASSRENTGELFF
NA	TRBJ2-5	TRBV18	NA	TGTGCCAGCTCACCAGCTGCCACGGGGGAGACCCAGTACTTC	CASSPAATGETQYF
NA	TRBJ2-2	TRBV7-9	NA	TGTGCCAGCAGCCCGGCGGGCCGAGGTCTTATCTCCGGGGAGCTGTTTTTT	CASSPAGRGLISGELFF
NA	TRBJ2-1	TRBV7-9	NA	TGTGCCAGCAGCTTAGGTAGCCTTCGCGGTGAGCAGTTCTTC	CASSLGSLRGEQFF